The source of this T cell receptor (beta chain) is a study of cytomegalovirus exposure and HLA in healthy donors. Vbeta (60) and Jbeta (13) primers were used in the PCR. The table came from immunoSEQ multiplex PCR; TCRdb's copy has only in-frame clones and leaves some out. The top ten clones hold 1.9% of a sample with 95,000 to 150,000 clones, 15% of them seen once. CDR1 and CDR2 from the germline V gene are SGDLS and YYNGEE. Between the trimmed V and J ends, which lost 3 bases and 1 base, there was a span of 13 bases. The CDR3 extends over 15 amino acids. The sequencing sample was made of PBMCs. The chain joins TRBV9 to TRBJ1-1; D perhaps matches TRBD1 (6 bases). This TCR was sampled from a woman between 18 and 29 years old in good health and CMV-seronegative. The CDR3 bases are TGTGCCAGCAGCGGAGGGCAGACAGGGAACACTGAAGCTTTCTTT. Protein sequence: CASSGGQTGNTEAFF.